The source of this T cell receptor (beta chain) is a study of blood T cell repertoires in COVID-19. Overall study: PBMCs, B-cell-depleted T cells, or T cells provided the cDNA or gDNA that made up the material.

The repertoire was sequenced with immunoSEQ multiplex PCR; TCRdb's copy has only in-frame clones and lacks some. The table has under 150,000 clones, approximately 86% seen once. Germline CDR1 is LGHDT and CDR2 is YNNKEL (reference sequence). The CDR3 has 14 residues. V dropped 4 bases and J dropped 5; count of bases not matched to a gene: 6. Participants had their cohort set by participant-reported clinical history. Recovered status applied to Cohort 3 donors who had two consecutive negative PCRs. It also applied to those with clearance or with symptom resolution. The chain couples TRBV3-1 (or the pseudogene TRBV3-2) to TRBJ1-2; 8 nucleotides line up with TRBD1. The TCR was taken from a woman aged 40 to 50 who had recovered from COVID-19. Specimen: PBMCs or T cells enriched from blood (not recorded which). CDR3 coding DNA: TGTGCCAGCAGCCCGGGACAGGTGCCGTATGGCTACACCTTC. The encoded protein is CASSPGQVPYGYTF.